The source of this T cell receptor beta chain is a study of blood T cell repertoires in COVID-19. Study-wide background: Acute and convalescent COVID-19 samples came from the United States, Italy and Spain. Sources were T cells, B-cell-depleted T cells, or PBMCs; the material itself was cDNA or gDNA.

CDR1 and CDR2 from the germline V gene are SGHVS and FNYEAQ. V was pared by 5 bases and J by 5 bases, with 11 bases between. The CDR3 has 13 residues. Per the authors' pipeline: How many nucleated cells were present was estimated from reference gene primer amplification. Clones were sequenced by immunoSEQ multiplex PCR, and TCRdb holds only the in-frame ones, with some missing. V and J calls and clone size are given by that table; D and trimming were obtained from the DNA. This table has 90,000 or so clones, 55% to 75% appearing once. The sample comprised peripheral blood. This TCR was sampled from a woman older than 75 with acute or convalescent COVID-19. The chain combines TRBV7-6 with TRBJ2-3; possible D gene TRBD2, 5 bases. This CDR3 is CASSPPGIDTQYF. CDR3 coding DNA: TGTGCCAGCAGCCCCCCGGGAATAGATACGCAGTATTTT.